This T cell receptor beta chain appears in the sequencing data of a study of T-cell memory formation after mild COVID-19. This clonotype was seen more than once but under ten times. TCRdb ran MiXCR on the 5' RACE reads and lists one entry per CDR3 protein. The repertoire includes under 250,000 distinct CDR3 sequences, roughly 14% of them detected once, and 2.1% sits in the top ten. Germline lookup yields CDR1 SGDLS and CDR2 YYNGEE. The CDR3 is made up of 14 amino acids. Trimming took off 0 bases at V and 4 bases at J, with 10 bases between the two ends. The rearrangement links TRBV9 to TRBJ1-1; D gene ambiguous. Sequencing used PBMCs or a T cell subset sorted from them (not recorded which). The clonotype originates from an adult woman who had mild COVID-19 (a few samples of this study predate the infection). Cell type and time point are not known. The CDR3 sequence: CASSVGAGLTEAFF. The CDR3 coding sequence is TGTGCCAGCAGCGTAGGGGCCGGGCTCACTGAAGCTTTCTTT.